This T cell receptor (beta chain) was sequenced in a study of T cell responses to AZD1222 COVID-19 vaccine (dated by TCRdb to the early 2020s). As for the study more broadly: AZD1222 recipients given second doses at about 4 weeks or at about 12 weeks were pooled, since spike-specific TCR depth and breadth were not found to differ between the two schedules. Trial participants were enrolled by age into subgroups of 18-55, 56-69 and 70-plus years, and roughly 160, 29 and 62 TCR-sequenced participants, respectively, were included in these subgroups. A total of 230 to 250 trial participants underwent TCR sequencing, of whom 200 to 220 received two doses of AZD1222 and 26 received two doses of the MenACWY control vaccine.

The time point label on this specimen signifies: baseline before first vaccination. The vaccinee samples were drawn from two UK trials, COV001 and COV002, one of which was a single-blind randomized controlled phase 2/3 trial testing AZD1222 (ChAdOx1 nCoV-19) in healthy adults. For TCRbeta chain sequencing, PBMC samples from trial participants were taken at day 0 and at day 28 after the second dose. The CDR3 regions of human TCRbeta chains were analyzed by immunosequencing. As for the authors' bioinformatics: Repertoire TCRs were matched against a reference library of SARS-CoV-2-specific TCRs generated with the MIRA antigen-specificity platform. Breadth meant the fraction of unique TCRs that were SARS-CoV-2-associated, whereas depth meant the fraction of total T cells that were SARS-CoV-2-associated. Using the MIRA data, each spike-specific TCR was assigned both to the spike region to which the TCR was reactive and to a CD4 or CD8 class. Log10-transformed breadth and depth values were compared by one-way ANOVA with Sidak's multiple comparisons tests. The table was pulled from immuneACCESS by TCRdb, which kept in-frame rearrangements only. Such tables lose some clones; where checked, under half of the loss comes from unresolved V genes, and the rest has no known cause. That table is the source of V, J and clone size, and D and trimming were worked out from the DNA. The table for this sample lists 140,000 to 150,000 clones; about 92% of them were counted only once. The ten largest make up about 9% of the sample.

The study at large found these results: Nearly half of unique spike-specific TCRs reportedly recognized epitopes outside regions mutated in the B.1.351 and B.1.1.7 variants. A significant rise in spike-specific TCR breadth and depth was observed after two AZD1222 doses relative to day 0 and relative to MenACWY recipients. Conclusions about previously exposed vaccinees are limited, since just six AZD1222 recipients were seropositive for SARS-CoV-2 at baseline. Participants were mostly white British, with more females than males. The authors suggested clonal diversity may have been underestimated. Vaccine-associated CD4 TCRs spanned the whole spike protein, with dominant responses in regions 160-218 and 743-854. Because no day 14 peak-response samples were available, the repertoires could be characterized only after the peak T cell response. In the small 56-69-year group, the increase in depth fell short of significance, most likely because of low power.

Trimmed from V: 4 bases; trimmed from J: 7 bases; junction bases lacking a gene match: 5. From cysteine to phenylalanine, the CDR3 is 13 amino acids long. Here the CDR3 DNA is all that survives: 39 bases in frame from base 1. The germline V gene (reference sequence) supplies CDR1 MNHNY and CDR2 SVGAGI. Notes on this clone: The clone's antigen remains unknown. No clone much larger than this one lies a single base away; base qualities are absent.

The specimen was peripheral blood, collected on day 0 of AZD1222 vaccination. This sequence was found in an adult in good health. This chain joins TRBV6-6 to TRBJ1-1, and 8 junction bases match TRBD1. The bases are TGTGCCAGCAGTTTACAGGGGGGTCATGAAGCTTTCTTT. The translation is CASSLQGGHEAFF.